The source of this T cell receptor (beta chain) is a study of memory CD4+ T cells and cytomegalovirus serostatus. Whole-study findings and limits: A US-trained random forest predicted CMV serostatus with median AUC around 0.9.

Turning to this clone: The antigen is not known.

The assay was immunoSEQ multiplex PCR, and TCRdb's table has in-frame clones only and misses some. The table has about 92,000 clones, about 80% seen once. Single viable CD3+CD4+CD8-CD45RO+ cells were sorted as the memory CD4+ T cells. Germline V gene lookup returns CDR1 MDHEN and CDR2 SYDVKM. The ends lost 5 bases at V and 4 bases at J; junction bases unmatched: 8. The CDR3 loop spans 16 amino acids. The sample taken for sequencing was memory CD4+ T cells from blood. The chain uses TRBV28 and TRBJ1-5, with 10 bases lining up with TRBD1. This TCR was sampled from an adult in good health and CMV-seropositive. This CDR3 reads CASSELWTGGNQPQHF. CDR3 bases: TGTGCCAGCAGTGAACTCTGGACAGGGGGTAATCAGCCCCAGCATTTT.